Each of the 6 T cell receptor beta chains below was sequenced from the same sample in a study of blood T cells in healthy people across ages. Primed by a sample-barcoded 5' primer and a J-beta primer mix, a second PCR proceeded for about 6 to 11 cycles. Each CDR3 protein gets one entry after TCRdb re-called the 5' RACE reads with MiXCR. In the table there are over 1.5 million distinct CDR3 sequences, 49% of which are singletons. Material for sequencing was blood. The receptors originated from a middle-aged woman in good health.

The chain uses TRBV27 and TRBJ2-3; perhaps TRBD2 as D (6 bases). Germline-derived CDR1 and CDR2 are MNHEY and SMNVEV (reference sequence). The CDR3 covers 11 residues. The CDR3 coding sequence is TGTGCTAGCGGACTTTTGGATACGCAGTATTTT. Translated, it gives CASGLLDTQYF.

The sample holds a few counts of this clonotype. This rearrangement joins TRBV20-1 to TRBJ2-5; TRBD2 aligns across 9 bases. This CDR3 is 15 amino acids long. The trim removed 5 bases at V and 5 bases at J, leaving 12 bases unmatched. CDR1 is DFQATT, CDR2 SNEGSKA, per germline (reference sequence). CDR3 residues: CSARLGSSGGETQYF. CDR3 DNA sequence: TGCAGTGCTCGGCTCGGGAGTAGCGGGGGCGAGACCCAGTACTTC.

The CDR3 is CSAIRTSGRYEQFF. In DNA, the CDR3 is TGCAGTGCTATAAGGACGAGCGGGCGCTATGAGCAGTTCTTC. The chain couples TRBV20-1 to TRBJ2-1, with D possibly being TRBD2 (6 bases). CDR1 and CDR2 from the germline V gene are DFQATT and SNEGSKA (reference sequence). Trimming pared 4 bases from V and 8 bases from J, leaving 18 bases between. The CDR3 sequence is 14 residues long.

The chain combines TRBV28 with TRBJ2-5, with no clear D. CDR1 is MDHEN and CDR2 is SYDVKM in the germline V gene. This CDR3 is 10 amino acids long. Trimming stripped 8 bases from V and 7 bases from J, with 8 bases between. The CDR3 region is CASQSGTQYF. For the CDR3, the DNA is TGTGCCAGCCAAAGTGGGACCCAGTACTTC.

The chain is built from TRBV5-1 and TRBJ2-4; TRBD1 matches 9 bases. The CDR3 covers 21 residues. Germline CDR1 SGHRS, CDR2 YFSETQ. The junction had 19 bases not matched to a gene; V was cut back by 3 bases and J by 0 bases. CDR3 protein: CASSSTGGRGSVQTAKNIQYF. The CDR3 coding sequence is TGCGCCAGCAGCTCAACAGGGGGCAGGGGTTCTGTCCAGACAGCCAAAAACATTCAGTACTTC.

This sequence joins TRBV10-3 and TRBJ2-3, with a weak D call TRBD2 (5 bases). The CDR3 is 13 residues long. Trimming shortened V by 0 bases and J by 6 bases, and 7 bases separated the two germline ends. Germline V CDR1 and CDR2: ENHRY, SYGVKD. The CDR3 reads CAISESGADTQYF. The CDR3 DNA sequence: TGTGCCATCAGTGAGTCGGGAGCGGATACGCAGTATTTT.